A selection of T cell receptor beta chains follows, all from one sample in a study of blood T cell repertoires in COVID-19. This table comes from immunoSEQ multiplex PCR, and its TCRdb copy is limited to in-frame clones, with some not included. The profile shows 200,000 to 300,000 clones, roughly 81% of them singletons. The sample taken for sequencing was peripheral blood. These receptors were collected from a middle-aged man with acute or convalescent COVID-19. The CDR3 runs from the conserved cysteine through the conserved F or W. A D gene is named only where the DNA matches it firmly. The size of a clone is reported for some rows only, either as once, few or many, or as a class for expanded clones.

j_call: TRBJ2-2; d_call: -; v_call: TRBV13; clone_size: once; cdr3_nt: TGTGCCAGCAGCATACAGGGTTATACCGGGGAGCTGTTTTTT; cdr3_aa: CASSIQGYTGELFF
j_call: TRBJ2-3; d_call: TRBD1; v_call: TRBV15; clone_size: -; cdr3_nt: TGTGCCACCAGCAGGGCAGGGGGCAGCGCAGATACGCAGTATTTT; cdr3_aa: CATSRAGGSADTQYF
j_call: TRBJ2-7; d_call: -; v_call: TRBV21-1; clone_size: -; cdr3_nt: TGTGCCAGCAGCAAAAAAGTCGCTCTGGCGGGAGCTCCCTACGAGCAGTACTTC; cdr3_aa: CASSKKVALAGAPYEQYF
j_call: TRBJ1-5; d_call: TRBD1; v_call: TRBV2; clone_size: -; cdr3_nt: TGTGCCAGCTGCCAACAGGGGCCGAACCTCAATCAGCCCCAGCATTTT; cdr3_aa: CASCQQGPNLNQPQHF
j_call: TRBJ2-6; d_call: TRBD2; v_call: TRBV11-3; clone_size: once; cdr3_nt: TGTGCCAGCAGCTTAGATCGGGGGGCTGGGGCCAACGTCCTGACTTTC; cdr3_aa: CASSLDRGAGANVLTF
j_call: TRBJ1-4; d_call: TRBD1; v_call: TRBV10-2; clone_size: -; cdr3_nt: TGCGCCAGCAGTTTCCCGGGACAGGGGGCCGGACCAATAGAAAAACTGTTTTTT; cdr3_aa: CASSFPGQGAGPIEKLFF
j_call: TRBJ1-4; d_call: -; v_call: TRBV6-6; clone_size: -; cdr3_nt: TGTGCCAGCACTCGAGCGGGCTTTAGCCCCCGGGTTGAAAAACTGTTTTTT; cdr3_aa: CASTRAGFSPRVEKLFF
j_call: TRBJ2-2; d_call: TRBD2; v_call: TRBV5-1; clone_size: -; cdr3_nt: TGCGCCAGCAGCTTGGGGGCTAGCGGGACAAACACCGGGGAGCTGTTTTTT; cdr3_aa: CASSLGASGTNTGELFF
j_call: TRBJ1-1; d_call: -; v_call: TRBV7-8; clone_size: -; cdr3_nt: TGTGCCAGCAGCTTGGGTCAGACGGGACACCATCATCCGAACACTGAAGCTTTCTTT; cdr3_aa: CASSLGQTGHHHPNTEAFF
j_call: TRBJ1-5; d_call: TRBD1; v_call: TRBV4-1; clone_size: -; cdr3_nt: TGCGCCAGCAGCCAACGGACAGGACTTGGAGTGCCCCAGCATTTT; cdr3_aa: CASSQRTGLGVPQHF
j_call: TRBJ2-3; d_call: TRBD2; v_call: TRBV9; clone_size: -; cdr3_nt: TGTGCCAGCAGCGATGGGGGGGACTGGTCAGATACGCAGTATTTT; cdr3_aa: CASSDGGDWSDTQYF
j_call: TRBJ2-7; d_call: TRBD2; v_call: TRBV11-2; clone_size: -; cdr3_nt: TGTGCCAGCAGCTTTTCGGGGGGGAATTCCCTCGAGCAGTACTTC; cdr3_aa: CASSFSGGNSLEQYF
j_call: TRBJ2-2; d_call: TRBD1; v_call: TRBV28; clone_size: -; cdr3_nt: TGTGCCAGCAAGTTCCCGTCCGGACAGGGGACCGGGGAGCTGTTTTTT; cdr3_aa: CASKFPSGQGTGELFF
j_call: TRBJ1-3; d_call: -; v_call: TRBV29-1; clone_size: -; cdr3_nt: TGCAGCGTCACTCCTTACTCTGGAAACACCATATATTTT; cdr3_aa: CSVTPYSGNTIYF
j_call: TRBJ1-5; d_call: TRBD1; v_call: TRBV6-1; clone_size: -; cdr3_nt: TGTGCCAGCAGTGCCCCGAACAGGGGTAGCAATCAGCCCCAGCATTTT; cdr3_aa: CASSAPNRGSNQPQHF
j_call: TRBJ1-1; d_call: -; v_call: TRBV19; clone_size: -; cdr3_nt: TGTGCCAGTAGGAAGGGGAAGAACACTGAAGCTTTCTTT; cdr3_aa: CASRKGKNTEAFF
j_call: TRBJ1-1; d_call: -; v_call: TRBV6-5; clone_size: -; cdr3_nt: TGTGCCAGCAGTCCCCATCGGGGTAACACTGAAGCTTTCTTT; cdr3_aa: CASSPHRGNTEAFF
j_call: TRBJ2-5; d_call: TRBD1; v_call: TRBV9; clone_size: -; cdr3_nt: TGTGCCAGCAGCGGACAGGGCCAAGAGACCCAGTACTTC; cdr3_aa: CASSGQGQETQYF
j_call: TRBJ2-1; d_call: -; v_call: TRBV9; clone_size: -; cdr3_nt: TGTGCCAGCAGCGTAGGTGGGGCTGGGCTGAATGAGCAGTTCTTC; cdr3_aa: CASSVGGAGLNEQFF
j_call: TRBJ2-7; d_call: TRBD1; v_call: TRBV19; clone_size: -; cdr3_nt: TGTGCCAGTAGTATGGGGGACAGGCGCGAGCAGTACTTC; cdr3_aa: CASSMGDRREQYF
j_call: TRBJ1-4; d_call: TRBD1; v_call: TRBV9; clone_size: -; cdr3_nt: TGTGCCAGCAGCGCCCGGGACAGGGAAAGGGAAAAACTGTTTTTT; cdr3_aa: CASSARDREREKLFF
j_call: TRBJ1-5; d_call: -; v_call: TRBV6-2/TRBV6-3; clone_size: few; cdr3_nt: TGTGCCAGCAGTGATGGACAAGGGGTACAGCCCCAGCATTTT; cdr3_aa: CASSDGQGVQPQHF
j_call: TRBJ2-1; d_call: -; v_call: TRBV7-3; clone_size: -; cdr3_nt: TGTGCCAGCAGCTTAACTAGCGATGAGCAGTTCTTC; cdr3_aa: CASSLTSDEQFF
j_call: TRBJ1-6; d_call: TRBD1; v_call: TRBV10-1; clone_size: -; cdr3_nt: TGCGCCAGCAGCCCCGGGACAGGGGGCTCACCCCTCCACTTT; cdr3_aa: CASSPGTGGSPLHF
j_call: TRBJ2-6; d_call: TRBD2; v_call: TRBV7-9; clone_size: -; cdr3_nt: TGTGCCAGCAGCTTCCATCAGCGGGGCGGGGCCAACGTCCTGACTTTC; cdr3_aa: CASSFHQRGGANVLTF
j_call: TRBJ1-2; d_call: -; v_call: TRBV9; clone_size: -; cdr3_nt: TGTGCCAGCAGCGGACACACGAACTATGGCTACACCTTC; cdr3_aa: CASSGHTNYGYTF
j_call: TRBJ1-5; d_call: -; v_call: TRBV9; clone_size: -; cdr3_nt: TGTGCCAGCAGCGTTGGGAGAGGGGAGGCCCAGCATTTT; cdr3_aa: CASSVGRGEAQHF
j_call: TRBJ2-3; d_call: -; v_call: TRBV6-5; clone_size: -; cdr3_nt: TGTGCCAGCAGTCCCCTAGCTGGGACAGATACGCAGTATTTT; cdr3_aa: CASSPLAGTDTQYF
j_call: TRBJ2-5; d_call: -; v_call: TRBV6-5; clone_size: once; cdr3_nt: TGTGCCAGCAGTAATAGCGGCGCAGAGACCCAGTACTTC; cdr3_aa: CASSNSGAETQYF
j_call: TRBJ2-1; d_call: TRBD1; v_call: TRBV7-8; clone_size: -; cdr3_nt: TGTGCCAGCAGCTTACCCGGGACAGCCTACAATGAGCAGTTCTTC; cdr3_aa: CASSLPGTAYNEQFF
j_call: TRBJ2-7; d_call: TRBD2; v_call: TRBV15; clone_size: -; cdr3_nt: TGTGCCACCAGCAGAGAGGGCGGGGGGGCGTACGAGCAGTACTTC; cdr3_aa: CATSREGGGAYEQYF
j_call: TRBJ2-1; d_call: TRBD2; v_call: TRBV3-1/TRBV3-2; clone_size: -; cdr3_nt: TGTGCCAGCAGCGGCACGGGGGCGATTACTAGCGGGAGTGCCTACAATGAGCAGTTCTTC; cdr3_aa: CASSGTGAITSGSAYNEQFF
j_call: TRBJ1-2; d_call: TRBD1; v_call: TRBV11-2; clone_size: -; cdr3_nt: TGTGCCAGCGGAACTATAGGACAGGGACGTAACTATGGCTACACCTTC; cdr3_aa: CASGTIGQGRNYGYTF
j_call: TRBJ1-3; d_call: -; v_call: TRBV25-1; clone_size: -; cdr3_nt: TGTGCCAGGGACCGGACACTTGTTGTCTCGGACACCATATATTTT; cdr3_aa: CARDRTLVVSDTIYF
j_call: TRBJ2-5; d_call: TRBD1; v_call: TRBV24-1; clone_size: -; cdr3_nt: TGTGCCACCAGTGACCCACAGGGGGGAGAGACCCAGTACTTC; cdr3_aa: CATSDPQGGETQYF
j_call: TRBJ2-5; d_call: -; v_call: TRBV21-1; clone_size: -; cdr3_nt: TGTGCCAGCAGCAATATCTACAGGGGGGAGACCCAGTACTTC; cdr3_aa: CASSNIYRGETQYF
j_call: TRBJ1-5; d_call: -; v_call: TRBV7-9; clone_size: -; cdr3_nt: TGTGCCAGCAGCGCGCCAGGGCTCAATCAGCCCCAGCATTTT; cdr3_aa: CASSAPGLNQPQHF
j_call: TRBJ2-3; d_call: TRBD2; v_call: TRBV13; clone_size: -; cdr3_nt: TGTGCCAGCAGCTCTGATAGCGGGAGGGCCGCAGATACGCAGTATTTT; cdr3_aa: CASSSDSGRAADTQYF
j_call: TRBJ2-2; d_call: TRBD2; v_call: TRBV5-6; clone_size: -; cdr3_nt: TGTGCCAGCAGCTCGCTCGGGACTAGCGGGACCACCGGGGAGCTGTTTTTT; cdr3_aa: CASSSLGTSGTTGELFF
j_call: TRBJ1-5; d_call: -; v_call: TRBV2; clone_size: -; cdr3_nt: TGTGCCAGCAGTCTGCAGGGTAACCCAAATCAGCCCCAGCATTTT; cdr3_aa: CASSLQGNPNQPQHF
j_call: TRBJ1-6; d_call: TRBD1; v_call: TRBV9; clone_size: -; cdr3_nt: TGTGCCAGCAGCGCCCACAGCGGGACAGGGTCGGGTTCACCCCTCCACTTT; cdr3_aa: CASSAHSGTGSGSPLHF
j_call: TRBJ2-3; d_call: TRBD2; v_call: TRBV28; clone_size: -; cdr3_nt: TGTGCCAGCAGCCTTCTAGCGGGGGGGTCAGATACGCAGTATTTT; cdr3_aa: CASSLLAGGSDTQYF